A selection of T cell receptor beta chains follows, all from one sample in a study of siplizumab effects on memory and regulatory T cells. Clones were read by immunoSEQ multiplex PCR, and TCRdb kept only the in-frame ones, dropping some. The sample comprises tens of thousands of clones, around 96% of which are singletons, and around 0.086% rests with the top ten. Sequencing was done on a sample of naive CD8+ T cells sorted from blood. The receptors come from a human donor in good health. The CDR3 runs from the conserved cysteine through the conserved F or W. The order of the fields is D gene, clone size, V gene, J gene, CDR3 DNA, CDR3 protein. A D gene is named only where the DNA matches it firmly. Size is omitted from some rows. Given values are once, few, many or a class for expanded clones.

>TRBD1|NA|TRBV6-6|TRBJ2-2
TGTGCCAGCACCAAGACAGGGGACACCGGGGAGCTGTTTTTT
CASTKTGDTGELFF
>NA|NA|TRBV27|TRBJ2-5
TGTGCCAGCAGTCCAAACCCTGGTAGCTTTCCCCAGTACTTC
CASSPNPGSFPQYF
>TRBD2|NA|TRBV15|TRBJ2-7
TGTGCCACCAGCAGAGGCAACCTCGGACTAGCGGAGACCTACGAGCAGTACTTC
CATSRGNLGLAETYEQYF
>NA|NA|TRBV9|TRBJ1-2
TGTGCCAGCAGCGTAGGGGTCACTGGGAGCTATGGCTACACCTTC
CASSVGVTGSYGYTF
>NA|NA|TRBV6-9|TRBJ2-4
TGTGCCAGCAGTTACGAGACTCGAGGCCGTAACATTCAGTACTTC
CASSYETRGRNIQYF
>NA|NA|TRBV28|TRBJ1-1
TGTGCCAGCAGTACTATAAATTCAGCCATGAACACTGAAGCTTTCTTT
CASSTINSAMNTEAFF
>TRBD1|NA|TRBV27|TRBJ2-1
TGTGCCAGCAGTTCCAAACAGGGGAAGTACAATGAGCAGTTCTTC
CASSSKQGKYNEQFF
>TRBD1|once|TRBV19|TRBJ1-3
TGTGCCAGTAGACCCCGGGACAGGGGTCATAGTTCTGGAAACACCATATATTTT
CASRPRDRGHSSGNTIYF
>TRBD2|NA|TRBV5-6|TRBJ2-5
TGTGCCAGCAGCCTAGGACTAGCGGGGGGACTAGACACCCAGTACTTC
CASSLGLAGGLDTQYF
>TRBD1|NA|TRBV9|TRBJ1-2
TGTGCCAGCAGCGAGGGACAGGGAGCTAACTATGGCTACACCTTC
CASSEGQGANYGYTF
>NA|NA|TRBV19|TRBJ2-3
TGTGCCAGTAGTATCAGTTCGGTTAGCACAGATACGCAGTATTTT
CASSISSVSTDTQYF
>NA|NA|TRBV6-4|TRBJ1-2
TGTGCCAGCAGTGAGGGGAATAATGGCTACACCTTC
CASSEGNNGYTF
>NA|NA|TRBV15|TRBJ1-2
TGTGCCACCAGCAGAGATAAGGGGGTATTAAGGGGCTACACCTTC
CATSRDKGVLRGYTF
>TRBD1|NA|TRBV5-1|TRBJ1-6
TGCGCCAGCAGCTTGACAGGGGGGAATTCACCCCTCCACTTT
CASSLTGGNSPLHF
>NA|NA|TRBV19|TRBJ2-3
TGTGCCAGTAGTGATCTCACAGATACGCAGTATTTT
CASSDLTDTQYF
>NA|NA|TRBV10-2|TRBJ1-5
TGCGCCAGCAGTTCGGGGCCCGATCCCCAGCATTTT
CASSSGPDPQHF
>NA|NA|TRBV6-1|TRBJ1-5
TGTGCCAGCAGTGAAGTTACCAGGAATCAGCCCCAGCATTTT
CASSEVTRNQPQHF
>TRBD1|NA|TRBV6-5|TRBJ1-1
TGTGCCAGCGGGGGGCAGGGGGACACTGAAGCTTTCTTT
CASGGQGDTEAFF
>NA|NA|TRBV11-3|TRBJ2-1
TGTGCCAGCAGCCTAGGACCTTACAATGAGCAGTTCTTC
CASSLGPYNEQFF
>NA|NA|TRBV6-1|TRBJ2-2
TGTGCCAGCAGTGAAGTTGTCTCCGGGGAGCTGTTTTTT
CASSEVVSGELFF
>NA|NA|TRBV7-9|TRBJ1-1
TGTGCCAGCAGCTTATTTGTTGGGGGCCCACGGGGCACTGAAGCTTTCTTT
CASSLFVGGPRGTEAFF
>NA|once|TRBV4-1|TRBJ2-7
TGCGCCAGCAGCCAAGATTCGAACCCAAACTACGAGCAGTACTTC
CASSQDSNPNYEQYF
>NA|NA|TRBV19|TRBJ2-1
TGTGCCAGTAGTCAACTAGGCAATGAGCAGTTCTTC
CASSQLGNEQFF
>NA|few|TRBV4-1|TRBJ1-6
TGCGCCAGCAGCCAAGAAGGGGTTTCTAATTCACCCCTCCACTTT
CASSQEGVSNSPLHF
>NA|once|TRBV4-3|TRBJ1-6
TGCGCCAGCAGCCAAGTCAATGCGGGGGTGGGTTCACCCCTCCACTTT
CASSQVNAGVGSPLHF
>TRBD2|NA|TRBV9|TRBJ2-1
TGTGCCAGCAGCGTAGGGACTAGCTCAGGGAATGAGCAGTTCTTC
CASSVGTSSGNEQFF
>TRBD2|once|TRBV19|TRBJ2-3
TGTGCCAGTAGTATCGTAGCGGGGGCAGATACGCAGTATTTT
CASSIVAGADTQYF
>TRBD1|NA|TRBV6-5|TRBJ1-1
TGTGCCAGCAGTTCCCTACAGGGGGTGAACACTGAAGCCTTCTTT
CASSSLQGVNTEAFF
>NA|NA|TRBV2|TRBJ1-4
TGTGCCAGCAGCCAGGAAAAACTGTTTTTT
CASSQEKLFF
>NA|NA|TRBV4-1|TRBJ1-6
TGCGCCAGCAGCCCCGTGGTTTATGATAATTCACCCCTCCACTTT
CASSPVVYDNSPLHF
>NA|NA|TRBV19|TRBJ1-5
TGTGCCTCCGGGGGTTTGAGCAATCAGCCCCAGCATTTT
CASGGLSNQPQHF
>NA|NA|TRBV9|TRBJ2-5
TGTGCCAGCAGCCTACTGGACAGACAAGAGACCCAGTACTTC
CASSLLDRQETQYF
>NA|NA|TRBV11-2|TRBJ1-4
TGTGCCAGCAGCGGGACCCTCGGGGGTATGAATGAAAAACTGTTTTTT
CASSGTLGGMNEKLFF
>NA|NA|TRBV4-3|TRBJ2-1
TGCGCCAGCAGCCAGATCCCCGGGACACATAACAATGAGCAGTTCTTC
CASSQIPGTHNNEQFF
>NA|NA|TRBV7-9|TRBJ1-1
TGTGCCAGCACAGTGGATACGAACACTGAAGCTTTCTTT
CASTVDTNTEAFF
>NA|NA|TRBV27|TRBJ2-6
TGTGCCAGCAGTTTCCTGCCCTCTGGGGCCAACGTCCTGACTTTC
CASSFLPSGANVLTF
>NA|NA|TRBV2|TRBJ1-1
TGTGCCAGCAGTGAACGGAGCGCGAGGAACACTGAAGCTTTCTTT
CASSERSARNTEAFF
>NA|NA|TRBV9|TRBJ1-6
TGTGCCAGCAGCCCAGGGACCTCACCCCTCCACTTT
CASSPGTSPLHF
>NA|NA|TRBV6-4|TRBJ1-3
TGTGCCAGCAGTGGCCCCTTCCCCCAGGAAGCCCATGGAAACACCATATATTTT
CASSGPFPQEAHGNTIYF
>TRBD2|NA|TRBV6-5|TRBJ2-7
TGTGCCAGCAGCGGGACTAGCGGGGGCTACGAGCAGTACTTC
CASSGTSGGYEQYF
>NA|NA|TRBV7-3|TRBJ2-7
TGTGCCAGCAGCTTAGTCAAAATGCGACAGGACCCTTACGAGCAGTACTTC
CASSLVKMRQDPYEQYF
>TRBD1|NA|TRBV29-1|TRBJ2-2
TGCAGCGTTGAAGCCCGGGACAGGAACACCGGGGAGCTGTTTTTT
CSVEARDRNTGELFF
>NA|NA|TRBV9|TRBJ2-1
TGTGCCAGCAGCGAGTGGGACCTCTACAATGAGCAGTTCTTC
CASSEWDLYNEQFF
>NA|NA|TRBV19|TRBJ1-1
TGTGCCAGTAGTATCTCCCCAGGGTTACACACTGAAGCTTTCTTT
CASSISPGLHTEAFF
>TRBD2|NA|TRBV11-2|TRBJ2-1
TGTGCCAGCAGCTTTGGTAGCGGGGGTTACAATGAGCAGTTCTTC
CASSFGSGGYNEQFF
>TRBD1|NA|TRBV29-1|TRBJ2-3
TGCAGCGTACAGGGGGCGACCGGGGCCGATACGCAGTATTTT
CSVQGATGADTQYF
>TRBD1|NA|TRBV4-3|TRBJ2-2
TGCGCCAGCAGCCAACCACGGGACAGACCGAACACCGGGGAGCTGTTTTTT
CASSQPRDRPNTGELFF
>NA|NA|TRBV29-1|TRBJ1-1
TGCAGCGTTTTAAAGGACACCGGGGTCACTGAAGCTTTCTTT
CSVLKDTGVTEAFF
>NA|NA|TRBV7-6|TRBJ2-3
TGTGCCAGCAGCTTAGTAGGTGGAGATACGCAGTATTTT
CASSLVGGDTQYF
>NA|NA|TRBV4-1|TRBJ2-7
TGCGCCAGCAGCCAAGCCAACGAGCAGTACTTC
CASSQANEQYF
>NA|NA|TRBV29-1|TRBJ1-2
TGCAGCGTTCCCGATGGCTACACCTTC
CSVPDGYTF
>TRBD2|NA|TRBV7-9|TRBJ2-7
TGTGCCAGCAGCCCTGGACTAGCGGGGGAGTACGAGCAGTACTTC
CASSPGLAGEYEQYF
>NA|NA|TRBV29-1|TRBJ2-3
TGCAGCGTTGAAGTGTCAGGGCGGATGGCAGATACGCAGTATTTT
CSVEVSGRMADTQYF
>TRBD2|NA|TRBV10-1|TRBJ2-1
TGCGCCAGCAGTGAGTATGGGGAGGGAGCTTACAATGAGCAGTTCTTC
CASSEYGEGAYNEQFF
>TRBD2|NA|TRBV10-2|TRBJ2-7
TGCGCCAGCAGTGGACTAGCGGGGGTCTCCTACGAGCAGTACTTC
CASSGLAGVSYEQYF
>NA|NA|TRBV11-1|TRBJ1-2
TGTGCCAGCAGCTTGGGGTTAGCTAACTATGGCTACACCTTC
CASSLGLANYGYTF
>TRBD1|NA|TRBV5-6|TRBJ2-1
TGTGCCAGCAGCTGGGGGACAGGGGGCTTAAATGAGCAGTTCTTC
CASSWGTGGLNEQFF
>TRBD2|NA|TRBV28|TRBJ2-1
TGTGCCAGCAGTTTACAGGGAGGGAATGAGCAGTTCTTC
CASSLQGGNEQFF
>NA|NA|TRBV27|TRBJ1-2
TGTGCCAGCAGCTTAGGGGGACCTGGGGGGGGCTACACCTTC
CASSLGGPGGGYTF